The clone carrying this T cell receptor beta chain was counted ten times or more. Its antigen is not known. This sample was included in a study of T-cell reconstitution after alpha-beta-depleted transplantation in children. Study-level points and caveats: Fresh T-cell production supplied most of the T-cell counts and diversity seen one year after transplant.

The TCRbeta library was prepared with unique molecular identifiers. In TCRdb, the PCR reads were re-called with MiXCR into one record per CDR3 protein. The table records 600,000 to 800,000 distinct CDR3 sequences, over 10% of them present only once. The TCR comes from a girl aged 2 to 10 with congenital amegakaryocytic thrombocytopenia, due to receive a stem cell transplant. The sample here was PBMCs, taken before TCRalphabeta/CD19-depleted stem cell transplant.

The DNA for the CDR3 is TGTGCCAGTAGTATTGGGCCAGGGGTTTTGGGACAGCCCCAGCATTTT. It yields the protein CASSIGPGVLGQPQHF. The chain has TRBV19 and TRBJ1-5; a possible D gene is TRBD1 (6 bases). Trimming removed 3 bases from V and 7 bases from J, with 19 bases in between. CDR1 LNHDA and CDR2 SQIVND come from the germline V gene (reference sequence). The CDR3 totals 16 residues.